A selection of T cell receptor beta chains follows, all from one sample in a study of technical replicates of blood from a few donors. Only in-frame clones appear in the TCRdb table, and some are missing; sequencing was by immunoSEQ multiplex PCR. The sample lists around 77,000 clones, roughly 92% occurring once. Specimen: T cells isolated from PBMCs. Receptor source: a human donor in good health. CDR3s leave out the opening cysteine and the closing phenylalanine or tryptophan. A D gene is named only where the DNA matches it firmly.

TRBJ2-7 TRBV29-1 11 . SVERTDSYGQY
TRBJ2-7 TRBV4-1 13 TRBD2 ASSPFGGGSYEQY
TRBJ1-5 TRBV27 16 TRBD1 ASSVFGTGKFGNQPQH
TRBJ2-3 TRBV7-3 13 . ASSLAARLTDTQY
TRBJ2-7 TRBV21-1 14 . ASSKGSAGGPYEQY
TRBJ2-3 TRBV10-3 13 TRBD2 AVSRGTSLTDTQY
TRBJ2-2 TRBV21-1 13 . ASSKGLQGAGELF
TRBJ2-5 TRBV5-4 12 TRBD1 ASSSGQGQETQY
TRBJ1-3 TRBV5-1 10 . ASRHLGNTIY
TRBJ1-1 TRBV6-5 9 . ASTSGEGAF
TRBJ1-1 TRBV9 13 TRBD1 ASSLGQTVNTEAF
TRBJ1-5 TRBV9 12 TRBD1 ASSPGQVYQPQH
TRBJ2-7 TRBV28 13 TRBD2 ASSLWAGRDYEQY
TRBJ1-1 TRBV27 12 . ASSFEQANTEAF
TRBJ2-7 TRBV7-9 12 TRBD1 ASSLAGQGYEQY
TRBJ2-5 TRBV28 8 . ASERGTQY
TRBJ2-7 TRBV14 14 TRBD2 ASSQLTSGSQREQY
TRBJ1-4 TRBV28 13 TRBD1 ASSRDRERVEKLF
TRBJ2-2 TRBV5-6 15 TRBD2 ASSPGLAGGDTGELF
TRBJ1-2 TRBV6-1 12 TRBD1 ASIVPGGYYGYT
TRBJ2-7 TRBV27 12 TRBD2 ASSLAGRSYEQY
TRBJ2-7 TRBV11-2 15 TRBD1 ASSLDRGTGVSYEQY
TRBJ1-1 TRBV19 13 TRBD1 ASTPLTGRNTEAF
TRBJ2-7 TRBV5-1 13 . ASSPMGDGPYEQY
TRBJ1-1 TRBV5-6 12 . ASSSRGGYTEAF
TRBJ2-1 TRBV5-4 12 TRBD1 ASSLAGQHNEQF
TRBJ2-7 TRBV7-6 13 TRBD2 ASSFSTGGTYEQY
TRBJ2-7 TRBV9 12 TRBD2 ASSPSGGFNEQY
TRBJ2-3 TRBV28 12 TRBD1 ASSQGQGSDTQY